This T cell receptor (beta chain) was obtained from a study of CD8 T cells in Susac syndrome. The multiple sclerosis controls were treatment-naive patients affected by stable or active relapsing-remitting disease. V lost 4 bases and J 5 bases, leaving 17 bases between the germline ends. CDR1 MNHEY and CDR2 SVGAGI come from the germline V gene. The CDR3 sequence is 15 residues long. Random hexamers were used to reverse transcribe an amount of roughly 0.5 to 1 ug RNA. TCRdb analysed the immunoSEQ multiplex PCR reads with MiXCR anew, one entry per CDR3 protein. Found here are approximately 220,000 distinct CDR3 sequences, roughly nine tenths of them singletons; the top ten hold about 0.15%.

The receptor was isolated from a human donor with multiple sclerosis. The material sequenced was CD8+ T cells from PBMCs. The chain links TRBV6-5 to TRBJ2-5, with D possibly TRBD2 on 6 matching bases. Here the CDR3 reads CASSSWDSERETQYF. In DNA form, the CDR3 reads TGTGCCAGCAGTTCATGGGACTCCGAGAGGGAGACCCAGTACTTC.